The 17 T cell receptor beta chains below come from one sample, sequenced in a study of identical twins. From the 5' RACE reads, TCRdb called clonotypes with MiXCR, one entry per CDR3 protein. The sample lists fewer than 900,000 distinct CDR3 sequences, over 15% occurring once. Another study also made use of these data, one on T cells expressing NK-cell markers.

Sequencing input: PBMCs. These receptors originate from a woman aged 18-29 years in good health.

This chain links TRBV3-1 with TRBJ1-1, with unresolved D. Germline V gene data show CDR1 as LGHDT and CDR2 as YNNKEL (reference sequence). V shed 0 bases and J shed 6 bases, with 5 bases lying between them. The CDR3 spans 12 residues. The CDR3 DNA is TGTGCCAGCAGCCAAGATCGAGCTGAAGCTTTCTTT. As protein: CASSQDRAEAFF.

This chain joins TRBV7-6 and TRBJ2-3; tentative D call: TRBD2 (6 bases). Germline V lookup: CDR1 SGHVS, CDR2 FNYEAQ. Deletions cut 4 bases from V and 5 bases from J, with 16 bases between. CDR3 length equals 15 residues. The CDR3 loop is CASSSPGLLIDTQYF. The CDR3 DNA is TGTGCCAGCAGCTCGCCGGGACTCCTCATAGATACGCAGTATTTT.

With regard to this clonotype: The junction shows a germline mismatch at one end, possibly a read error. The chain links TRBV5-5 to TRBJ1-2; the D is unclear. The CDR3 spans 13 residues. Germline CDR1 reads SGHKS; CDR2 reads YYEKEE (reference sequence). The CDR3 bases are TGTGCCAGCAGCGCCGGGAGTAACCATGGCTACACCTTC. Translated, it gives CASSAGSNHGYTF.

The chain is built from TRBV7-2 and TRBJ2-5; 10 bases agree with TRBD2. This CDR3 is built from 15 residues. J was trimmed by 5 bases and V by 6 bases; bases with no gene match: 9. The germline gives CDR1 SGHTA, CDR2 FQGNSA. The CDR3 spells CASSSSGTSVETQYF. DNA of the CDR3: TGTGCCAGCAGTAGCTCTGGGACTAGCGTCGAGACCCAGTACTTC.

The chain employs TRBV12-3 or TRBV12-4 and TRBJ1-3; D is unresolved. CDR3 length equals 14 residues. Trimming left V 3 bases short and J 2 bases short, with 8 bases between. For the CDR3, the DNA is TGTGCCAGCAGTTTCGGCAGTGCTGGAAACACCATATATTTT. Amino acids: CASSFGSAGNTIYF.

This clonotype was seen more than once but under ten times. The V call is TRBV12-3 or TRBV12-4, the J call TRBJ2-1; D is perhaps TRBD1 or TRBD2 (5 bases each). There are 13 residues in the CDR3. The ends were cut back, 1 base at V and 12 bases at J, with 13 bases in the middle. DNA for the CDR3: TGTGCCAGCAGTTTAGAAGGCAGGGACCCGCAGTTCTTC. The encoded protein is CASSLEGRDPQFF.

Here the CDR3 reads CASSLPGAIRELFF. CDR3 nucleotide sequence: TGTGCCAGCAGTTTACCAGGGGCTATCCGGGAGCTGTTTTTT. The chain employs TRBV12-3 or TRBV12-4 and TRBJ2-2; a weak D match, TRBD1 (6 bases). V dropped 2 bases and J dropped 9 bases, with 13 bases sitting between them. CDR3 length equals 14 residues.

The rearrangement links TRBV5-5 to TRBJ2-4; the D gene is possibly TRBD2 (7 bases). There are 14 residues in the CDR3. Germline CDR1 reads SGHKS; CDR2 reads YYEKEE (reference sequence). With 4 bases removed from V and 1 base from J, the gap between germline ends came to 9 bases. CDR3 sequence: CASSRGAAKNIQYF. The CDR3 region has the DNA TGTGCCAGCAGCCGGGGGGCGGCCAAAAACATTCAGTACTTC.

V gene TRBV2 combines with J gene TRBJ2-1, with 8 bases identical to TRBD1. The trim removed 7 bases at V and 0 bases at J, leaving 2 bases unmatched. This CDR3 is 14 amino acids long. Germline CDR1 and CDR2: SNHLY and FYNNEI. In nucleotides, the CDR3 is TGTGCCAGCAAAACAGGGGGCTCCTACAATGAGCAGTTCTTC. It is translated as CASKTGGSYNEQFF.

This clonotype was counted a few times. The V gene is TRBV7-9, the J gene TRBJ2-1; no clear D. This CDR3 region has 14 residues. The V end was cut by 5 bases, the J end by 6 bases, with 14 bases between. Germline assignment: CDR1 SEHNR and CDR2 FQNEAQ (reference sequence). CDR3 sequence reads: CASSIRDLSNEQFF. The CDR3 DNA is TGTGCCAGCAGCATTAGAGACCTCTCCAATGAGCAGTTCTTC.

This clonotype was observed a handful of times. The rearrangement uses TRBV11-3 and TRBJ1-1, with D perhaps TRBD1 (6 bases). CDR3 size: 15 residues. Germline V CDR1 and CDR2: SGHNT, YENEEA. Trimming took off 5 bases at V and 5 bases at J, with 18 bases between the two ends. CDR3 bases: TGTGCCAGCAGCCCCGGGACACCTTTGAGGACTGAAGCTTTCTTT. Amino acid sequence: CASSPGTPLRTEAFF.

This chain links TRBV20-1 with TRBJ2-2; no firm D call. Germline CDR1 reads DFQATT; CDR2 reads SNEGSKA (reference sequence). V was clipped by 1 base and J by 1 base, with 10 bases between them. This CDR3 region has 15 residues. In nucleotides, the CDR3 is TGCAGTGCTAGAGTTAACTTGAGGAACACCGGGGAGCTGTTTTTT. It translates to CSARVNLRNTGELFF.

V is TRBV7-8 and J is TRBJ1-6; 7 bases line up with TRBD1. CDR1 and CDR2 from the germline V gene are SGHVS and FQNEAQ. The CDR3 covers 16 residues. V lost 3 bases to trimming and J lost 1 base; unmatched junction nucleotides: 3. The CDR3 loop reads CASSFGQASYNSPLHF. The CDR3 nucleotides read TGTGCCAGCAGCTTTGGACAGGCGTCCTATAATTCACCCCTCCACTTT.

The CDR3 protein is CASSQNPGLLYGYTF. In DNA form, the CDR3 reads TGCGCCAGCAGCCAGAACCCGGGACTGCTGTATGGCTACACCTTC. The J gene is TRBJ1-2, the V gene TRBV4-1; weak D call: TRBD1 (5 bases). There are 15 residues in the CDR3. V lost 3 bases and J lost 5, with 16 bases in between. CDR1 is MGHRA and CDR2 is YSYEKL in the germline V gene.

The genes are TRBV24-1 and TRBJ2-2; unclear D gene. Trimming cost V 5 bases and J 1 base, with 7 bases left between them. The CDR3 runs to 14 residues. Germline V lookup: CDR1 KGHDR, CDR2 SFDVKD. CDR3 DNA: TGTGCCACCAGTGTGAACGGGAACACCGGGGAGCTGTTTTTT. Its protein product is CATSVNGNTGELFF.

The rearrangement joins TRBV9 to TRBJ1-6, with D possibly TRBD1 on 6 matching bases. The CDR3 has 12 residues. The V and J ends lost 2 bases and 12 bases respectively, with 9 bases between them. Germline lookup yields CDR1 SGDLS and CDR2 YYNGEE. CDR3 bases: TGTGCCAGCAGCGTGACAGGCGGACCCCTCCACTTT. Protein sequence: CASSVTGGPLHF.

This clonotype was seen at least ten times. V usage is TRBV5-5 and J usage is TRBJ2-7; D may be TRBD2 (5 bases). The length of the CDR3 is 15 residues. V was trimmed by 2 bases and J by 3 bases, leaving 15 bases between them. Germline V lookup: CDR1 SGHKS, CDR2 YYEKEE (reference sequence). The CDR3 DNA sequence: TGTGCCAGCAGCTTCTCATATGACGGGGTCTACGAGCAGTACTTC. This encodes CASSFSYDGVYEQYF.